A selection of T cell receptor beta chains follows, all from one sample in a study of OX40 agonist ivuxolimab in advanced cancers. Assay used: immunoSEQ multiplex PCR; TCRdb lists only in-frame clones, some missing. The sample has 100,000 or so clones, roughly nine tenths seen once. Sequenced here: CD4+ or CD8+ T cells sorted from blood, sampled in a trial of the OX40 agonist ivuxolimab. The receptor set was obtained from an adult with an advanced solid tumor such as melanoma, head and neck, liver or kidney cancer. Both conserved end residues are part of each CDR3. A D gene is named only where the DNA matches it firmly. Only part of the rows carry a size: once, few, many, or a class if the clone is expanded.

j_call d_call cdr3_length clone_size v_call cdr3_aa cdr3_nt
TRBJ2-5 NA 14 NA TRBV18 CASSRAGLSETQYF TGTGCCAGCTCACGAGCAGGGCTCTCAGAGACCCAGTACTTC
TRBJ2-6 NA 15 NA TRBV19 CASSIGYSGANVLTF TGTGCCAGTAGTATTGGGTACTCTGGGGCCAACGTCCTGACTTTC
TRBJ1-1 TRBD1 14 NA TRBV28 CASSSQGARTEAFF TGTGCCAGCAGTTCACAGGGGGCGCGGACTGAAGCTTTCTTT
TRBJ2-7 TRBD2 15 NA TRBV28 CASTPGEGYFYEQYF TGTGCCAGCACCCCCGGGGAGGGGTATTTCTACGAGCAGTACTTC
TRBJ1-4 NA 16 NA TRBV4-2 CASSQDGGGTNEKLFF TGTGCCAGCAGCCAAGATGGGGGTGGGACTAATGAAAAACTGTTTTTT
TRBJ1-1 TRBD1 15 NA TRBV29-1 CSVDRTGAINTEAFF TGCAGCGTTGATAGGACAGGAGCAATTAACACTGAAGCTTTCTTT
TRBJ1-2 TRBD1 14 once TRBV4-3 CASSQAPGQTGYTF TGCGCCAGCAGCCAAGCCCCGGGACAGACCGGCTACACCTTC
TRBJ2-3 TRBD2 16 NA TRBV9 CASSVGWAGGGDTQYF TGTGCCAGCAGCGTAGGTTGGGCGGGAGGAGGAGATACGCAGTATTTT
TRBJ2-3 TRBD2 14 NA TRBV6-5 CASSSIGRTDTQYF TGTGCCAGCAGTTCCATCGGGAGGACAGATACGCAGTATTTT
TRBJ2-2 NA 15 NA TRBV2 CASSVDSANTGELFF TGTGCCAGCAGTGTCGATAGCGCGAACACCGGGGAGCTGTTTTTT
TRBJ1-1 TRBD1 14 NA TRBV10-3 CAISESTGGTEAFF TGTGCCATCAGTGAGTCGACAGGGGGGACTGAAGCTTTCTTT
TRBJ2-5 NA 15 NA TRBV27 CASSLSWTYQETQYF TGTGCCAGCAGTTTATCGTGGACTTATCAAGAGACCCAGTACTTC
TRBJ1-2 NA 15 NA TRBV28 CASTSGTPGDYGYTF TGTGCCAGCACTTCGGGGACCCCCGGAGACTATGGCTACACCTTC
TRBJ1-5 NA 16 NA TRBV7-2 CASSLGAGEGNQPQHF TGTGCCAGCAGCCTAGGGGCAGGTGAAGGCAATCAGCCCCAGCATTTT
TRBJ2-3 TRBD2 15 NA TRBV14 CASSPTSGSTDTQYF TGTGCCAGCAGCCCGACTAGCGGTAGCACAGATACGCAGTATTTT
TRBJ1-2 NA 14 NA TRBV5-4 CASSLGQGGYGYTF TGTGCCAGCAGCTTAGGGCAGGGCGGCTATGGCTACACCTTC
TRBJ2-1 TRBD1 16 once TRBV7-2 CASSSPGTGFIGEQFF TGTGCCAGCAGCTCGCCTGGGACAGGGTTTATCGGGGAGCAGTTCTTC
TRBJ2-2 TRBD1 15 medium-sized TRBV4-3 CASSQEGGVTGELFF TGCGCCAGCAGCCAAGAAGGGGGCGTCACCGGGGAGCTGTTTTTT
TRBJ2-3 NA 15 once TRBV27 CASSFRADTTDTQYF TGTGCCAGCAGTTTTCGGGCAGACACCACAGATACGCAGTATTTT
TRBJ2-4 NA 13 NA TRBV6-1 CASSPPAKNIQYF TGTGCCAGCAGCCCCCCGGCCAAAAACATTCAGTACTTC
TRBJ1-4 NA 13 NA TRBV2 CASSWGRSEKLFF TGTGCCAGCAGTTGGGGTAGAAGTGAAAAACTGTTTTTT
TRBJ1-1 TRBD1 13 NA TRBV29-1 CSVEEVRGTEAFF TGCAGCGTTGAAGAAGTCAGGGGGACTGAAGCTTTCTTT
TRBJ2-1 TRBD2 17 NA TRBV11-3 CASSLDHRASGGNEQFF TGTGCCAGCAGCTTAGATCACCGGGCTAGCGGGGGCAATGAGCAGTTCTTC
TRBJ2-3 NA 13 NA TRBV7-2 CASSFQGGDTQYF TGTGCCAGCAGCTTCCAGGGGGGAGATACGCAGTATTTT
TRBJ2-1 NA 12 few TRBV14 CASSQAGNEQFF TGTGCCAGCAGCCAAGCAGGAAATGAGCAGTTCTTC
TRBJ2-1 TRBD2 15 NA TRBV7-6 CASGGDLAGANEQFF TGTGCCAGCGGCGGAGACCTAGCGGGAGCAAATGAGCAGTTCTTC
TRBJ2-5 NA 13 NA TRBV9 CASSVGLQETQYF TGTGCCAGCAGCGTAGGACTGCAAGAGACCCAGTACTTC
TRBJ2-1 NA 13 NA TRBV9 CASSVETSNEQFF TGTGCCAGCAGCGTAGAAACCAGCAATGAGCAGTTCTTC
TRBJ1-2 TRBD1 15 medium-sized TRBV18 CASSPATGPNYGYTF TGTGCCAGCTCGCCAGCGACAGGGCCTAACTATGGCTACACCTTC
TRBJ2-3 NA 13 NA TRBV14 CASSQATTDTQYF TGTGCCAGCAGCCAAGCAACGACAGATACGCAGTATTTT
TRBJ2-7 TRBD2 14 NA TRBV10-3 CAISQASGINEQYF TGTGCCATCAGCCAGGCTAGCGGGATCAACGAGCAGTACTTC
TRBJ2-5 TRBD1 15 NA TRBV5-1 CASSFGQVTQETQYF TGCGCCAGCAGCTTTGGACAGGTGACCCAAGAGACCCAGTACTTC
TRBJ1-5 NA 15 NA TRBV19 CASSPGGQSYQPQHF TGTGCCAGTAGTCCTGGTGGACAGAGTTATCAGCCCCAGCATTTT
TRBJ2-2 NA 16 NA TRBV7-3 CASSLTAGTNTGELFF TGTGCCAGCAGCTTAACCGCCGGAACGAACACCGGGGAGCTGTTTTTT
TRBJ2-5 TRBD1 17 NA TRBV19 CASSRKGQGAQSETQYF TGTGCCAGTAGTAGAAAAGGACAGGGGGCACAGTCAGAGACCCAGTACTTC
TRBJ2-1 TRBD2 15 NA TRBV6-5 CASRTSSGPSDEQFF TGTGCCAGCAGGACTTCTAGCGGCCCTTCGGATGAGCAGTTCTTC
TRBJ2-5 NA 15 NA TRBV4-2 CASSQDGRGSETQYF TGTGCCAGCAGCCAAGACGGCAGGGGATCTGAGACCCAGTACTTC
TRBJ2-4 TRBD2 14 once TRBV5-4 CASSPGRASDIQYF TGTGCCAGCAGCCCGGGGAGGGCGTCGGACATTCAGTACTTC
TRBJ2-5 NA 13 NA TRBV7-9 CASSFRGGETQYF TGTGCCAGCAGCTTCAGGGGTGGAGAGACCCAGTACTTC
TRBJ2-6 TRBD2 15 NA TRBV5-1 CASSPRGGGANVLTF TGCGCCAGCAGCCCCCGGGGGGGTGGGGCCAACGTCCTGACTTTC
TRBJ1-5 NA 11 once TRBV2 CASSRGEPQHF TGTGCCAGCAGTCGGGGTGAGCCCCAGCATTTT
TRBJ2-3 NA 14 NA TRBV7-9 CASSYSGFTDTQYF TGTGCCAGCAGCTATAGCGGATTTACAGATACGCAGTATTTT
TRBJ2-5 TRBD1 12 NA TRBV27 CASRRQGETQYF TGTGCCAGCAGACGACAGGGGGAGACCCAGTACTTC
TRBJ1-1 NA 11 NA TRBV20-1 CSGARNTEAFF TGCAGTGGGGCCAGGAACACTGAAGCTTTCTTT
TRBJ2-1 TRBD2 16 NA TRBV18 CASSPSGLAENNEQFF TGTGCCAGCTCACCATCCGGACTAGCTGAAAATAATGAGCAGTTCTTC
TRBJ2-1 TRBD2 15 NA TRBV19 CARRDCGRTYNEQFF TGTGCCAGAAGGGACTGCGGGAGGACCTACAATGAGCAGTTCTTC
TRBJ1-1 NA 15 NA TRBV5-5 CASSRNWRGDTEAFF TGTGCCAGCAGCCGCAACTGGAGGGGGGACACTGAAGCTTTCTTT
TRBJ2-2 NA 15 NA TRBV4-2 CASSLTTDNTGELFF TGTGCCAGCAGTCTAACGACCGATAACACCGGGGAGCTGTTTTTT
TRBJ1-5 TRBD1 16 NA TRBV25-1 CASSENTGVSNQPQHF TGTGCCAGCAGTGAAAATACAGGGGTTAGCAATCAGCCCCAGCATTTT
TRBJ1-4 NA 12 NA TRBV7-2 CASSSRAEKLFF TGTGCCAGCAGCTCAAGGGCTGAAAAACTGTTTTTT
TRBJ1-5 NA 15 NA TRBV19 CASSDQLGGNQPQHF TGTGCCAGTAGCGATCAACTAGGAGGCAATCAGCCCCAGCATTTT